This T cell receptor beta chain was identified in a study of T cell changes during pregnancy in multiple sclerosis. Germline V lookup: CDR1 GTSNPN, CDR2 SVGIG (reference sequence). V dropped 2 bases and J dropped 0 bases, with 8 bases sitting between them. This CDR3 region has 14 residues. Method: immunoSEQ multiplex PCR; TCRdb's copy keeps in-frame clones and lacks some. The sample holds more than 70,000 clones, 91% seen once. The sequence was obtained from a female donor in good health, enrolled as a control in a pregnancy study. The specimen was peripheral blood, collected after pregnancy. The rearrangement joins TRBV30 to TRBJ1-3; no firm D call. CDR3 nucleotides: TGTGCCTGGAGTTCCCTCCCCTCTGGAAACACCATATATTTT. The encoded protein is CAWSSLPSGNTIYF.